This TCR beta chain derives from a study of T cells in Graves' hyperthyroidism and ophthalmopathy. About the research overall: Before any treatment, at initial diagnosis, peripheral blood was collected. The study's findings and limits: A model using 13 V-J features told ophthalmopathy apart from stable hyperthyroidism.

Note on this clonotype: Its antigen is not known.

Amplification yielded TCR beta CDR3 regions, with RNA transcripts as the source. The HTBI primer set drove a first-round RT-PCR of the TCR CDR3. TCRdb re-called the multiplex PCR reads with MiXCR, one entry per CDR3 protein. The profile shows 500,000 to 650,000 distinct CDR3 sequences, 13% to 15% of them singletons. The CDR3 has 16 residues. Germline V gives CDR1 SGHRS, CDR2 YFSETQ. The J segment lost 2 bases and the V segment lost 0 bases, leaving 4 bases of the junction unmatched. Uncontrolled infection, other autoimmune disease, pregnancy or lactation disqualified patients from enrolment. Based on clinical symptoms, serum thyroxine and TRAb, thyroid ultrasound and orbital computed tomography, diagnoses were reached.

The sample comprised blood. The chain combines TRBV5-1 with TRBJ2-7; 11 bases match TRBD2. The clonotype comes from a woman aged 50 to 60 with Graves' ophthalmopathy. CDR3 residues: CASSLGGTSGTYEQYF. CDR3 in DNA: TGCGCCAGCAGCTTGGGAGGGACTAGCGGTACCTACGAGCAGTACTTC.